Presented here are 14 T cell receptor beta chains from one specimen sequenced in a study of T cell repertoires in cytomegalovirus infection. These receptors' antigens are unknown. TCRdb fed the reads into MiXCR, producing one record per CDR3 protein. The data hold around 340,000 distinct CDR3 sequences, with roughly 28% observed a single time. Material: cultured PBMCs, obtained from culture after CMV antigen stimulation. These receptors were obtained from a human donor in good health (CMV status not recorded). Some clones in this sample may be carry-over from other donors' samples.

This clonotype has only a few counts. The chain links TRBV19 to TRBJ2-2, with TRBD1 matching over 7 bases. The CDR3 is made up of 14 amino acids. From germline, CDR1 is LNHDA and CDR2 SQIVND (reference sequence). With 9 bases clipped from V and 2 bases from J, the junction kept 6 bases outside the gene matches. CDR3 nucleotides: TGTGCCAGCCGGGACAGACTTAACACCGGGGAGCTGTTTTTT. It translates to CASRDRLNTGELFF.

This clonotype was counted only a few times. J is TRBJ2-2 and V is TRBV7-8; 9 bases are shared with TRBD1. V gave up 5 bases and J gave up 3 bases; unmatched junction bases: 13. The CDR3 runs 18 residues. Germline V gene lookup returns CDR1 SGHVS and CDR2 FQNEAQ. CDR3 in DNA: TGTGCCAGCAGCCCGTCCATACGGGACAGGGTAGACACCGGGGAGCTGTTTTTT. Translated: CASSPSIRDRVDTGELFF.

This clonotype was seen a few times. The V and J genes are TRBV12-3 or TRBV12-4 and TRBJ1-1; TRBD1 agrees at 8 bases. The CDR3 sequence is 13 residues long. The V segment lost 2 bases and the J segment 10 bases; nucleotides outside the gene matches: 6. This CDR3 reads CASSLLRGQGAFF. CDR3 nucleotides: TGTGCCAGCAGTTTACTCAGGGGGCAGGGAGCTTTCTTT.

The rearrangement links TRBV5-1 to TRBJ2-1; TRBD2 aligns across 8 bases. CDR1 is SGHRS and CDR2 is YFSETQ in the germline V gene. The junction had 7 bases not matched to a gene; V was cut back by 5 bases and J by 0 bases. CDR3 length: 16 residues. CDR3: CASSIAGTLSYNEQFF. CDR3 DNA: TGCGCCAGCAGTATAGCGGGGACACTCTCCTACAATGAGCAGTTCTTC.

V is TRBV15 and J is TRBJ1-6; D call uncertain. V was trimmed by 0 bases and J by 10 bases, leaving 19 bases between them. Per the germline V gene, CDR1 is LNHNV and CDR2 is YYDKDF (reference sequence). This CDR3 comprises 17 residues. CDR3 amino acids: CATSRDPLRRVGSPLHF. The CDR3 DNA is TGTGCCACCAGCAGAGATCCCTTGAGGAGAGTAGGCTCACCCCTCCACTTT.

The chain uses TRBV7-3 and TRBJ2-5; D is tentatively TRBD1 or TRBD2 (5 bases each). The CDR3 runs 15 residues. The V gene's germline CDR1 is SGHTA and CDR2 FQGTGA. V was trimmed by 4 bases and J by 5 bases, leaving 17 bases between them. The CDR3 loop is CASSSTGTAGETQYF. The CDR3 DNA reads TGTGCCAGCAGCTCCACCGGGACGGCAGGGGAGACCCAGTACTTC.

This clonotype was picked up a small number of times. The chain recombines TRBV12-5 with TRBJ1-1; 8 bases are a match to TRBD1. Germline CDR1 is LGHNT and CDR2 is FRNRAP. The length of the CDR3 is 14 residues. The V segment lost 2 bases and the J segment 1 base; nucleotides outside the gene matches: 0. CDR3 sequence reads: CASGLTGGNTEAFF. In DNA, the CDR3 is TGTGCTAGTGGTTTGACAGGGGGGAACACTGAAGCTTTCTTT.

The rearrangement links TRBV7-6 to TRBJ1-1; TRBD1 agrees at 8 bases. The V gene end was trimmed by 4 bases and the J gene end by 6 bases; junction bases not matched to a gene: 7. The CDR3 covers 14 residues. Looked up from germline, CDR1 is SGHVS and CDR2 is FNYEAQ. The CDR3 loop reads CASSSSGQASEAFF. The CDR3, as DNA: TGTGCCAGCAGCTCCTCGGGACAGGCTTCTGAAGCTTTCTTT.

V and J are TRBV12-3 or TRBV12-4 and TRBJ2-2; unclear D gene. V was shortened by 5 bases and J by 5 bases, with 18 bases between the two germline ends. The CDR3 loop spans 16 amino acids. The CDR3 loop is CASSRRVGVRTGELFF. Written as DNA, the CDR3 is TGTGCCAGCAGTCGTAGGGTAGGAGTACGAACCGGGGAGCTGTTTTTT.

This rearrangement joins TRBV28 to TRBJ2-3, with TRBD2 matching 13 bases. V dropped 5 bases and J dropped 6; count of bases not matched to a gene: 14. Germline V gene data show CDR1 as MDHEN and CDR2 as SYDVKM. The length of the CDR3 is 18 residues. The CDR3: CASSPSWTSGGRGDTQYF. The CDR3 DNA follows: TGTGCCAGCAGTCCCTCCTGGACTAGCGGGGGAAGGGGGGATACGCAGTATTTT.

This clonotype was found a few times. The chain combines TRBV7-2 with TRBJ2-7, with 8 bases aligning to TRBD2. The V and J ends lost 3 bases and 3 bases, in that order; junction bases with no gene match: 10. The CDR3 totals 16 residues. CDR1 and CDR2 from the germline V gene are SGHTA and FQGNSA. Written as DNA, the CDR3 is TGTGCCAGCAGCTTGGTCGGTCTAGGGACTAGCTACGAGCAGTACTTC. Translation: CASSLVGLGTSYEQYF.

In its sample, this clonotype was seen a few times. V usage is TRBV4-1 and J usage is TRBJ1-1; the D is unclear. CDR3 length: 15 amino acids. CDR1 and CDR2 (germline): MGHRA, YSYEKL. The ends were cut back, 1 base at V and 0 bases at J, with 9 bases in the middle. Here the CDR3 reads CASSQANGLNTEAFF. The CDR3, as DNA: TGCGCCAGCAGCCAAGCCAACGGATTGAACACTGAAGCTTTCTTT.

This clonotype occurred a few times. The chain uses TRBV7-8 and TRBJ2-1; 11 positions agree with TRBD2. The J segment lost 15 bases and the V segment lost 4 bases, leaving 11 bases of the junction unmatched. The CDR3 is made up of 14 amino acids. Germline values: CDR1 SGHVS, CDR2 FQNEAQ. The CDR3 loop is CASSWELAGGSRFF. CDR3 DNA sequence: TGTGCCAGCAGCTGGGAATTAGCGGGAGGGAGTCGGTTCTTC.

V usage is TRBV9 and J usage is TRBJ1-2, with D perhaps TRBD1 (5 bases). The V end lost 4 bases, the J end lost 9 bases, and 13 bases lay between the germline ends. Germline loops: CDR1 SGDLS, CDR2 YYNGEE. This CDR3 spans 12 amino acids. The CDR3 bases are TGTGCCAGCAGCCCCCCTCTGGGGCGCTACACCTTC. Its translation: CASSPPLGRYTF.